One T cell receptor beta chain is described in this entry. In the source study's methods: For nucleated cells, counts were estimated from reference gene primer amplification. Here immunoSEQ multiplex PCR was the method, and the copy in TCRdb shows in-frame clones only, minus some. V and J calls and clone size are as listed in that table; D and trimming were resolved from the DNA. The data hold some 300,000 clones, with around 90% observed a single time. The sample belongs to a study of blood T cell repertoires in COVID-19. Seattle-derived patients entered the study during active infection and were followed longitudinally. The CDR3 has 15 amino acids. CDR1 and CDR2 (germline): LNHDA, SQIVND (reference sequence). Between the trimmed V and J ends, which lost 7 bases and 6 bases, there was a span of 22 bases.

The chain recombines TRBV19 with TRBJ2-7; TRBD2 might be the D (5 bases). The sequenced sample was peripheral blood. This clonotype was sampled from a woman between 50 and 59 years old with COVID-19, enrolled during active disease. For the CDR3, the DNA is TGTGCCAGTAAAGCTATTTGGACTGGCCCTGGCGAGCAGTACTTC. It encodes CASKAIWTGPGEQYF.